This passage covers 32 T cell receptor beta chains from one sample sequenced in a study of blood T cell repertoires in COVID-19. Assay used: immunoSEQ multiplex PCR; TCRdb lists only in-frame clones, some missing. The sample consists of about 410,000 clones, approximately 89% of them appearing once. The sample taken for sequencing was peripheral blood. These TCRs come from a woman in her thirties or forties with COVID-19, enrolled during active disease.

This clone has only a few counts. The genes are TRBV7-9 and TRBJ2-7; the D gene is possibly TRBD1 (6 bases). Trimming removed 4 bases at V and 2 bases at J, with 18 bases between. The CDR3 is 16 residues long. Germline CDR1 reads SEHNR; CDR2 reads FQNEAQ (reference sequence). The chain's CDR3 is CASSSSRGDRPYEQYF. DNA of the CDR3: TGTGCCAGCAGCTCCAGCAGGGGAGACCGACCCTACGAGCAGTACTTC.

The chain links TRBV30 to TRBJ1-1, with TRBD1 matching 10 bases. V shed 8 bases and J 3 bases; nucleotides not matched to a gene: 12. The CDR3 runs 15 residues. Germline CDR1 and CDR2: GTSNPN and SVGIG (reference sequence). DNA for the CDR3: TGTGCCGGGAAAAAGACAGGGGGCTTGGACACTGAAGCTTTCTTT. The encoded protein is CAGKKTGGLDTEAFF.

The chain is built from TRBV7-2 and TRBJ2-5; 8 bases agree with TRBD1. Germline-derived CDR1 and CDR2 are SGHTA and FQGNSA. V was pared by 5 bases and J by 1 base, with 6 bases of the junction left unmatched. This CDR3 spans 15 amino acids. This CDR3 is CASSKDRAFQETQYF. CDR3 nucleotide sequence: TGTGCCAGCAGCAAGGACAGGGCATTCCAAGAGACCCAGTACTTC. Full variable domain (remainder filled in from reference TRBV7-2 and TRBJ2-5): GAGVSQSPSNKVTEKGKDVELRCDPISGHTALYWYRQSLGQGLEFLIYFQGNSAPDKSGLPSDRFSAERTGGSVSTLTIQRTQQEDSAVYLCASSKDRAFQETQYFGPGTRLLVL.

This chain connects TRBV7-8 to TRBJ2-1, with 16 positions matching TRBD2. V shed 2 bases, J shed 6 bases, and the junction held 7 bases outside the gene matches. CDR1 is SGHVS, CDR2 FQNEAQ, per germline. The CDR3 consists of 18 residues. CDR3 bases: TGTGCCAGCAGCTTATCAGGGACTAGCGGGGGGGTCTCCAATGAGCAGTTCTTC. It codes for CASSLSGTSGGVSNEQFF.

J is TRBJ1-2 and V is TRBV7-3; D remains unclear. Trimming pared 1 base from V and 8 bases from J, leaving 14 bases between. The CDR3 has 14 residues. Germline V gene lookup returns CDR1 SGHTA and CDR2 FQGTGA. Here the CDR3 reads CASSLNPASGGYTF. The CDR3 bases are TGTGCCAGCAGCTTAAATCCGGCATCGGGGGGCTACACCTTC. Full variable domain (missing parts from reference TRBV7-3 and TRBJ1-2): GAGVSQTPSNKVTEKGKYVELRCDPISGHTALYWYRQSLGQGPEFLIYFQGTGAADDSGLPNDRFFAVRPEGSVSTLKIQRTERGDSAVYLCASSLNPASGGYTFGSGTRLTVV.

The chain is built from TRBV29-1 and TRBJ2-7; TRBD2 matches at 12 bases. The CDR3 runs 16 residues. Germline CDR1 reads SQVTM; CDR2 reads ANQGSEA. With V trimmed by 1 base and J by 3 bases, 7 bases remained unmatched. CDR3 sequence: CSVEGLAGAPIYEQYF. As DNA, the CDR3 is TGCAGCGTTGAAGGACTAGCGGGGGCGCCTATCTACGAGCAGTACTTC.

The chain couples TRBV28 to TRBJ1-2; TRBD1 agrees at 9 bases. CDR3 length: 16 amino acids. Germline trimming cut 6 bases from V and 8 bases from J; bases unmatched to any gene: 16. Germline loops: CDR1 MDHEN, CDR2 SYDVKM. CDR3 amino acids: CASRYRDRVQANGYTF. For the CDR3, the DNA is TGTGCCAGCAGGTACCGGGACAGGGTCCAGGCTAACGGCTACACCTTC.

The CDR3 is CASRTGTVLPHEQFF. In DNA, the CDR3 is TGTGCCAGCAGAACCGGGACAGTCTTGCCACATGAGCAGTTCTTC. The chain couples TRBV7-3 to TRBJ2-1; the match to TRBD1 covers 7 bases. CDR3 length: 15 amino acids. Trimming took 6 bases from V and 8 from J; bases not matched to a gene: 13. The germline CDR1 and CDR2 sequences are SGHTA and FQGTGA. The full variable domain, rest sourced from reference TRBV7-3 and TRBJ2-1, is GAGVSQTPSNKVTEKGKYVELRCDPISGHTALYWYRQSLGQGPEFLIYFQGTGAADDSGLPNDRFFAVRPEGSVSTLKIQRTERGDSAVYLCASRTGTVLPHEQFFGPGTRLTVL.

V usage is TRBV6-2 or TRBV6-3 and J usage is TRBJ2-7, with TRBD1 matching over 10 bases. Per germline, CDR1 MNHEY and CDR2 SVGEGT. V shed 1 base and J 5 bases; nucleotides not matched to a gene: 5. The CDR3 runs to 15 residues. The CDR3 DNA reads TGTGCCAGCAGTTACTTTCCAGGGACAGGGGACGAGCAGTACTTC. Translating it yields CASSYFPGTGDEQYF.

V is TRBV5-1 and J is TRBJ1-1; a weak D match, TRBD1 (6 bases). There are 16 residues in the CDR3. CDR1 and CDR2 from the germline V gene are SGHRS and YFSETQ. V was cut by 4 bases and J by 1 base, with 17 bases left in between. CDR3 protein: CASSQSGVTGNTEAFF. Written as DNA, the CDR3 is TGCGCCAGCAGCCAATCAGGGGTCACGGGGAACACTGAAGCTTTCTTT.

The chain employs TRBV6-1 and TRBJ1-5, with a tentative D call TRBD1 (5 bases). Germline assignment: CDR1 MNHNS and CDR2 SASEGT. V lost 5 bases, J lost 3 bases, and 11 bases lay in between. This CDR3 comprises 14 residues. In DNA form, the CDR3 reads TGTGCCAGCAGTCCCCTCAGGGACAATCAGCCCCAGCATTTT. Translated: CASSPLRDNQPQHF.

V usage is TRBV6-5 and J usage is TRBJ2-3; D is unresolved. The CDR3 is made up of 14 amino acids. V was cut by 0 bases and J by 0 bases, with 4 bases left in between. CDR1 MNHEY and CDR2 SVGAGI come from the germline V gene. Here the CDR3 DNA reads TGTGCCAGCAGTTACTCCTCTAGCACAGATACGCAGTATTTT. As protein: CASSYSSSTDTQYF.

This clone has only one observation. The chain uses TRBV5-4 and TRBJ2-7, with 13 bases lining up with TRBD2. The germline gives CDR1 SGHNT, CDR2 YYREEE (reference sequence). This CDR3 is built from 15 residues. V was clipped by 4 bases and J by 5 bases; unmatched bases: 6. The CDR3 coding sequence is TGTGCCAGCAGCCCTTGGACTAGCGGGAGTGACGAGCAGTACTTC. Translating gives CASSPWTSGSDEQYF.

V usage is TRBV7-2 and J usage is TRBJ1-1; 7 positions match TRBD1. There are 13 residues in the CDR3. Germline loops: CDR1 SGHTA, CDR2 FQGNSA. J was trimmed by 8 bases and V by 3 bases; bases with no gene match: 6. The CDR3 DNA reads as TGTGCCAGCAGCTTTGACAGGGAGGCCGAAGCTTTCTTT. Encoded protein: CASSFDREAEAFF.

V usage is TRBV27 and J usage is TRBJ2-7; TRBD1 might be the D (5 bases). Germline V gene sequence: CDR1 MNHEY, CDR2 SMNVEV (reference sequence). Trimming cost V 0 bases and J 2 bases, with 11 bases left between them. This CDR3 comprises 15 residues. For the CDR3, the DNA is TGTGCCAGCAGTTTATCGGGGCACACTCCCTACGAGCAGTACTTC. Amino acids: CASSLSGHTPYEQYF.

For the CDR3, the DNA is TGTGCCAGCGGCTCACAGGGGATTCCTCAGCCCCAGCATTTT. Protein sequence: CASGSQGIPQPQHF. The chain links TRBV27 to TRBJ1-5; TRBD1 matches 7 bases. This CDR3 has 14 amino acids. Germline V gives CDR1 MNHEY, CDR2 SMNVEV (reference sequence). V was clipped by 8 bases and J by 6 bases; unmatched bases: 10.

CDR3 bases: TGTGCCAGCAGTTTACTCCAGGGGGCGTGGGACACTGAAGCTTTCTTT. Translation gives CASSLLQGAWDTEAFF. This chain uses TRBV28 with TRBJ1-1; 8 bases line up with TRBD1. Trimming at V came to 2 bases and at J to 3 bases, leaving 8 bases not matched to a gene. This CDR3 has 16 residues. CDR1 is MDHEN, CDR2 SYDVKM, per germline.

This clone showed up just once. For the CDR3, the DNA is TGTGCCAGCAGTGAACCCCGACGGGTCTATGGCTACACCTTC. The encoded protein is CASSEPRRVYGYTF. The chain recombines TRBV6-1 with TRBJ1-2; the D is unclear. CDR1 and CDR2 from the germline V gene are MNHNS and SASEGT. V was trimmed by 2 bases and J by 4 bases, leaving 11 bases between them. CDR3 size: 14 residues.

V and J are TRBV5-1 and TRBJ2-3; D is uncertain. Germline CDR1 is SGHRS and CDR2 is YFSETQ. Deletions cut 4 bases from V and 0 bases from J, with 9 bases between. The CDR3 length is 14 residues. CDR3 loop: CASSMTTSTDTQYF. Written as DNA, the CDR3 is TGCGCCAGCAGCATGACAACGAGCACAGATACGCAGTATTTT.

This clone was picked up a small number of times. The J gene is TRBJ1-5, the V gene TRBV28; no definite D call. The CDR3 runs to 15 residues. V lost 6 bases and J lost 1, with 13 bases in between. Germline CDR1 is MDHEN and CDR2 is SYDVKM. The chain's CDR3 is CASSPHRGSNQPQHF. The CDR3 DNA reads TGTGCCAGCAGCCCCCACCGAGGGAGCAATCAGCCCCAGCATTTT.

The rearrangement links TRBV6-5 to TRBJ2-7; the D gene is possibly TRBD1 (6 bases). This CDR3 comprises 14 residues. CDR1 MNHEY and CDR2 SVGAGI come from the germline V gene. The germline V and J ends were trimmed by 7 bases and 2 bases, with 15 bases remaining between them. CDR3 in DNA: TGTGCCAGCAACATATTGGACAGTACCTACGAGCAGTACTTC. It yields the protein CASNILDSTYEQYF.

V gene TRBV11-2 combines with J gene TRBJ1-6; D gene unclear. CDR1 is SGHAT, CDR2 FQNNGV, per germline. Trimming took 5 bases from V and 4 from J, leaving 15 bases between them. This CDR3 spans 16 amino acids. The chain's CDR3 is CASSRLERGYNSPLHF. The CDR3 region has the DNA TGTGCCAGCAGCCGCCTTGAGCGGGGATATAATTCACCCCTCCACTTT.

V gene TRBV5-6 combines with J gene TRBJ1-2; no firm D call. The CDR3 consists of 18 residues. V lost 1 base to trimming and J lost 0 bases, with 19 bases between them. Germline V gene sequence: CDR1 SGHDT, CDR2 YYEEEE. The CDR3 spells CASSLLRPGRPTNYGYTF. The DNA of the CDR3 is TGTGCCAGCAGCTTGCTCAGGCCAGGCCGCCCGACTAACTATGGCTACACCTTC.

V and J are TRBV19 and TRBJ1-4, with TRBD1 matching 8 bases. The germline gives CDR1 LNHDA, CDR2 SQIVND (reference sequence). The CDR3 is made up of 13 amino acids. Unmatched junction bases numbered 2, after V lost 4 bases and J lost 7 bases. Here the CDR3 DNA reads TGTGCCAGTAGTAGGGACAGGTCTGAAAAACTGTTTTTT. This translates into CASSRDRSEKLFF. The full variable domain, completed using reference TRBV19 and TRBJ1-4, is DGGITQSPKYLFRKEGQNVTLSCEQNLNHDAMYWYRQDPGQGLRLIYYSQIVNDFQKGDIAEGYSVSREKKESFPLTVTSAQKNPTAFYLCASSRDRSEKLFFGSGTQLSVL.

The V gene is TRBV3-1 (or the pseudogene TRBV3-2), the J gene TRBJ2-1; 7 bases agree with TRBD2. The ends lost 1 base at V and 7 bases at J; junction bases unmatched: 7. The CDR3 is made up of 15 amino acids. Germline-derived CDR1 and CDR2 are LGHDT and YNNKEL (reference sequence). The CDR3 region is CASSQVAGVPNEQFF. The CDR3, as DNA: TGTGCCAGCAGCCAAGTTGCGGGAGTACCAAATGAGCAGTTCTTC.

The chain employs TRBV10-3 and TRBJ2-1; D is perhaps TRBD2 (6 bases). The CDR3 loop spans 13 amino acids. CDR1 is ENHRY, CDR2 SYGVKD, per germline. Trimming cost V 6 bases and J 6 bases, with 12 bases left between them. The CDR3 protein is CAISLGGGNEQFF. DNA for the CDR3: TGTGCCATCAGCCTTGGGGGAGGCAATGAGCAGTTCTTC.

The rearrangement uses TRBV30 and TRBJ1-6; possibly TRBD1 for D (6 bases). Trimming cost V 1 base and J 8 bases, with 15 bases left between them. CDR3 length: 15 residues. The germline CDR1 and CDR2 sequences are GTSNPN and SVGIG (reference sequence). The DNA for the CDR3 is TGTGCCTGGAGTGGGTATCAGGGGATAGATTCACCCCTCCACTTT. As protein: CAWSGYQGIDSPLHF. The entire variable domain, with the rest obtained from reference TRBV30 and TRBJ1-6, is as follows: SQTIHQWPATLVQPVGSPLSLECTVEGTSNPNLYWYRQAAGRGLQLLFYSVGIGQISSEVPQNLSASRPQDRQFILSSKKLLLSDSGFYLCAWSGYQGIDSPLHFGNGTRLTVT.

The chain is built from TRBV7-3 and TRBJ2-2, with TRBD1 identical over 11 bases. V lost 10 bases and J lost 6; bases outside the gene matches: 7. The CDR3 sequence is 14 residues long. CDR1 and CDR2 from the germline V gene are SGHTA and FQGTGA. CDR3 DNA: TGTGCCACCCGGACAGGGGGCTCGGCCGGGGAGCTGTTTTTT. Translating it yields CATRTGGSAGELFF.

The V gene is TRBV6-2 or TRBV6-3, the J gene TRBJ2-2, with D uncertain. This CDR3 is built from 16 residues. V was cut by 2 bases and J by 2 bases, with 12 bases left in between. Germline V lookup: CDR1 MNHEY, CDR2 SVGEGT. The CDR3 nucleotides are TGTGCCAGCAGTTACAATATTAGAGTTAACACCGGGGAGCTGTTTTTT. It codes for CASSYNIRVNTGELFF.

This clone is a singleton in its sample. The rearrangement links TRBV28 to TRBJ1-1; D possibly corresponds to TRBD1 (5 bases). The CDR3 is 14 amino acids. The germline V and J ends were trimmed by 7 bases and 1 base, with 13 bases remaining between them. Germline V gives CDR1 MDHEN, CDR2 SYDVKM. CDR3: CASIGGTRNTEAFF. The CDR3 DNA reads TGTGCCAGCATCGGGGGAACACGGAACACTGAAGCTTTCTTT.

This clone was seen a handful of times. V and J are TRBV9 and TRBJ2-1, with TRBD2 identical over 8 bases. The CDR3 spans 13 residues. Trimming took 2 bases from V and 9 from J; bases not matched to a gene: 4. CDR1 is SGDLS, CDR2 YYNGEE, per germline. Written as DNA, the CDR3 is TGTGCCAGCAGCGTGACTAGCGTGAGTGAGCAGTTCTTC. Translated: CASSVTSVSEQFF.

The chain couples TRBV11-2 to TRBJ2-3, with D perhaps matching TRBD2 (6 bases). Germline V lookup: CDR1 SGHAT, CDR2 FQNNGV. V was shortened by 6 bases and J by 1 base, with 8 bases between the two germline ends. The length of the CDR3 is 13 residues. CDR3 sequence (DNA): TGTGCCAGCAGGGCGGGGCGCACAGATACGCAGTATTTT. Translated, it gives CASRAGRTDTQYF.